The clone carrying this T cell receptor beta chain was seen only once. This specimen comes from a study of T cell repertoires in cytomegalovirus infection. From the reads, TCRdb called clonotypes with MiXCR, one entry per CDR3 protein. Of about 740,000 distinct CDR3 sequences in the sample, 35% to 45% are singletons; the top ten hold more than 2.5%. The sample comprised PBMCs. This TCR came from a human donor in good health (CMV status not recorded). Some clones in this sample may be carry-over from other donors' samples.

The DNA for the CDR3 is TGTGCCAGCAGTGAAGACGGTCCCAGAAATGAGCAGTTCTTC. Encoded protein: CASSEDGPRNEQFF. The chain is built from TRBV6-1 and TRBJ2-1; D gene ambiguous. There are 14 residues in the CDR3. The germline V gene has CDR1 MNHNS and CDR2 SASEGT. Trimming removed 1 base from V and 7 bases from J, with 11 bases in between.